This T cell receptor (beta chain) comes out of a study of blood T cell repertoires in COVID-19. The CDR3 has 13 amino acids. V was pared by 4 bases and J by 1 base, with 10 bases between. Germline lookup yields CDR1 GTSNPN and CDR2 SVGIG (reference sequence). This clone came up once. Seattle participants joined during active infection and were tracked over time. Clones were sequenced by immunoSEQ multiplex PCR, and TCRdb holds only the in-frame ones, with some missing. The sample shows fewer than 350,000 clones, around 85% of them seen only once. The sequenced sample was peripheral blood. J is TRBJ1-1 and V is TRBV30, with a weak D call TRBD1 (5 bases). The TCR originated in a woman in her 30s with COVID-19, enrolled during active disease. The CDR3 nucleotides read TGTGCCTGGAACAGACAGCAGAACACTGAAGCTTTCTTT. It codes for CAWNRQQNTEAFF.